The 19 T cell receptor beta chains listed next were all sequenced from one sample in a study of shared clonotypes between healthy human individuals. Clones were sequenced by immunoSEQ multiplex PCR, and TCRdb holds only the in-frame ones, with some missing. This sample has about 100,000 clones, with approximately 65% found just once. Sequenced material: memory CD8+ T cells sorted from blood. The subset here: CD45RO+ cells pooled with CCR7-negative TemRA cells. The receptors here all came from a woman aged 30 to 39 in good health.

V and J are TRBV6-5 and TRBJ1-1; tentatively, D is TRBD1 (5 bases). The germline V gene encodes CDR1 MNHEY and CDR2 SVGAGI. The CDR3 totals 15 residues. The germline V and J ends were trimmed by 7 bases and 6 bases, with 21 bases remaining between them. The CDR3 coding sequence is TGTGCCAGCACTGCAACTGGGGGAGTAGTCGCTGAAGCTTTCTTT. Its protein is CASTATGGVVAEAFF.

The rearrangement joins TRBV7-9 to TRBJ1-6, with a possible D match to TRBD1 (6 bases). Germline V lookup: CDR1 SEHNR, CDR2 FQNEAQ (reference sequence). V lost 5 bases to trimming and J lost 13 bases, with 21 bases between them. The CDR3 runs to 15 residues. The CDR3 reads CASSPYLGGHLPLHF. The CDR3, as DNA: TGTGCCAGCAGCCCCTACCTCGGGGGCCATCTTCCCCTCCACTTT.

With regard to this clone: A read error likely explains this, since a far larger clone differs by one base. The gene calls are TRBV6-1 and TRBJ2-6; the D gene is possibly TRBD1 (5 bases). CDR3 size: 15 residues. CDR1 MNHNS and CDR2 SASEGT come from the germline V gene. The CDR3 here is CASSEDGSGANVLIF. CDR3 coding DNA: TGTGCCAGCAGTGAGGACGGCTCTGGGGCCAACGTCCTGATTTTC.

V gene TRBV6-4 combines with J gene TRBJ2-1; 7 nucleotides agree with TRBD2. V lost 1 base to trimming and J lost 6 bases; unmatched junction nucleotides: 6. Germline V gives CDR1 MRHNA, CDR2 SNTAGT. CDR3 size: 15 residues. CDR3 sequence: CASSDWGRAPNEQFF. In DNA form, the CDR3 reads TGTGCCAGCAGTGACTGGGGGAGGGCTCCCAATGAGCAGTTCTTC.

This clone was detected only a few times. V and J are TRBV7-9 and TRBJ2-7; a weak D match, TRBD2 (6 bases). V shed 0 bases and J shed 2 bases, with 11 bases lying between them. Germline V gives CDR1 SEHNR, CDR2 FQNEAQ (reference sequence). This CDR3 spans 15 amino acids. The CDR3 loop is CASSLAAGRPYEQYF. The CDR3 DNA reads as TGTGCCAGCAGCTTAGCAGCGGGTAGGCCCTACGAGCAGTACTTC.

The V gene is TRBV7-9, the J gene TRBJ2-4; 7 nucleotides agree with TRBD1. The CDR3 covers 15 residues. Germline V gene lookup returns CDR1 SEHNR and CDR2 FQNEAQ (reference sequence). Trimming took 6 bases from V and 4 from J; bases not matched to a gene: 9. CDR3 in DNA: TGTGCCAGCAGGCACCTAGGGGACAGAAAAAACATTCAGTACTTC. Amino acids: CASRHLGDRKNIQYF. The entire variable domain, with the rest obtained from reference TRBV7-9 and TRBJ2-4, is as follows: DTGVSQNPRHKITKRGQNVTFRCDPISEHNRLYWYRQTLGQGPEFLTYFQNEAQLEKSRLLSDRFSAERPKGSFSTLEIQRTEQGDSAMYLCASRHLGDRKNIQYFGAGTRLSVL.

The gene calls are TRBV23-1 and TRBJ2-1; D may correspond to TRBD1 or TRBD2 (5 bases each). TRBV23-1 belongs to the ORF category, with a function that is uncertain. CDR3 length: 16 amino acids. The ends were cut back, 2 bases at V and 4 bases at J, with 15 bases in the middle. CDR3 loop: CASSQAGTHEYNEQFF. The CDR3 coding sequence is TGCGCCAGCAGTCAAGCCGGGACGCATGAATACAATGAGCAGTTCTTC.

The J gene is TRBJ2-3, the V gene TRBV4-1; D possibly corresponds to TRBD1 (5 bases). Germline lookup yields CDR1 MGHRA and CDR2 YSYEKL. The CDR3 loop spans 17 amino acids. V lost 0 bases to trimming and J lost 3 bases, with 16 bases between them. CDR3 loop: CASSQDASLGATDTQYF. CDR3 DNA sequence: TGCGCCAGCAGCCAAGATGCGAGTTTAGGGGCGACAGATACGCAGTATTTT.

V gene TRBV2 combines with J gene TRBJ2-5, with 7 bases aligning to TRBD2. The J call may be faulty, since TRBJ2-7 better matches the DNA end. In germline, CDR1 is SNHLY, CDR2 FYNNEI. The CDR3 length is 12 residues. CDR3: CASSPGTNEQYF. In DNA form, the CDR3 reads TGTGCCAGCAGCCCCGGGACTAACGAGCAGTACTTC.

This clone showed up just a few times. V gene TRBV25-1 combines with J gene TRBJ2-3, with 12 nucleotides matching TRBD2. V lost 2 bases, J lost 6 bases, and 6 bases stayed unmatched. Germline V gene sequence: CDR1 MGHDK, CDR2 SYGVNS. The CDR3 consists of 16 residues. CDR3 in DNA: TGTGCCAGCAGTGAAGAGGCTAGCGGGAGGGGTGATACGCAGTATTTT. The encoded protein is CASSEEASGRGDTQYF.

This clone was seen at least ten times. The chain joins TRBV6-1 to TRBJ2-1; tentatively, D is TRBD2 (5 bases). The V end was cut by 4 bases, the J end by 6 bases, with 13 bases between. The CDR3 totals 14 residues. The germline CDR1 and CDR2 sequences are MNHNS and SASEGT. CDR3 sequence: CASSGLAEANEQFF. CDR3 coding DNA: TGTGCCAGCAGTGGGCTAGCAGAAGCCAATGAGCAGTTCTTC.

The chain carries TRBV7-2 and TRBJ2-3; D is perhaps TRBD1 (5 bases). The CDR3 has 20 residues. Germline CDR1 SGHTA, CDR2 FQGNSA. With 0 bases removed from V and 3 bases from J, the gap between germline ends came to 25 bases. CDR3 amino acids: CASSLASTGVYLRNTDTQYF. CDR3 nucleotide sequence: TGTGCCAGCAGCTTAGCTAGTACAGGCGTCTATCTCCGGAATACAGATACGCAGTATTTT. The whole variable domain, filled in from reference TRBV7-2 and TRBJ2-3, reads GAGVSQSPSNKVTEKGKDVELRCDPISGHTALYWYRQSLGQGLEFLIYFQGNSAPDKSGLPSDRFSAERTGGSVSTLTIQRTQQEDSAVYLCASSLASTGVYLRNTDTQYFGPGTRLTVL.

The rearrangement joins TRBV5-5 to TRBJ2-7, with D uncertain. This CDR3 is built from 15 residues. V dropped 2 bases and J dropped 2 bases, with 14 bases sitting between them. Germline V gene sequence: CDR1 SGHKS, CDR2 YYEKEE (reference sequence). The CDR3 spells CASSFVPDATYEQYF. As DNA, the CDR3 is TGTGCCAGCAGCTTCGTCCCCGACGCCACCTACGAGCAGTACTTC.

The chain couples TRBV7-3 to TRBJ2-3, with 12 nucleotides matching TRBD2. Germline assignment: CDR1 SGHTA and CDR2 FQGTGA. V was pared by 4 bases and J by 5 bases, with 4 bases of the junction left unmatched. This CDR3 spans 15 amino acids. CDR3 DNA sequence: TGTGCCAGCAGCTCTGGACTAGCGGGGATAGATACGCAGTATTTT. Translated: CASSSGLAGIDTQYF.

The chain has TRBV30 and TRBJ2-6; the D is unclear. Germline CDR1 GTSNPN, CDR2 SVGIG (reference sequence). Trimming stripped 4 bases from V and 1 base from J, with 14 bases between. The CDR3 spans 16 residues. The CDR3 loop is CAWTTGSLSGANVLTF. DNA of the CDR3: TGTGCCTGGACAACCGGGTCCCTTTCTGGGGCCAACGTCCTGACTTTC.

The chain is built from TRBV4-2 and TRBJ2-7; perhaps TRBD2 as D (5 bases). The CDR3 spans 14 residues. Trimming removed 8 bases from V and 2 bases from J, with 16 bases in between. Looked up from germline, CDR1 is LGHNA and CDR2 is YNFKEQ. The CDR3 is CASSLRVTTYEQYF. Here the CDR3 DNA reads TGTGCCAGCTCCCTGCGGGTTACCACCTACGAGCAGTACTTC.

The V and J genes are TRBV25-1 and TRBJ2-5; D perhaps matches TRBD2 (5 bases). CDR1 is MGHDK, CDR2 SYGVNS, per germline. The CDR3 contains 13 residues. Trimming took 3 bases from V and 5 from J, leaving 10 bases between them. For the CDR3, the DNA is TGTGCCAGCAGTGACACTAGATGGGAGACCCAGTACTTC. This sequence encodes CASSDTRWETQYF. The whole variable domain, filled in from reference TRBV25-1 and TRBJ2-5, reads EADIYQTPRYLVIGTGKKITLECSQTMGHDKMYWYQQDPGMELHLIHYSYGVNSTEKGDLSSESTVSRIRTEHFPLTLESARPSHTSQYLCASSDTRWETQYFGPGTRLLVL.

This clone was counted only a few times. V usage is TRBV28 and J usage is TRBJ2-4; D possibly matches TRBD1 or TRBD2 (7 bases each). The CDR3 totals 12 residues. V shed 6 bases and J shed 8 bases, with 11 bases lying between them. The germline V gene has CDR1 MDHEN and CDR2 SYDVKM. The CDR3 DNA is TGTGCCAGCAGAGCAGGGGGGGACATTCAGTACTTC. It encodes CASRAGGDIQYF.

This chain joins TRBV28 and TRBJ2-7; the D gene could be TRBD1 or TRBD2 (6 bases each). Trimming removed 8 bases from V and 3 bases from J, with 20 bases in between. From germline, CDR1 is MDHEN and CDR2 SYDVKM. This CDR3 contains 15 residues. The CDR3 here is CASGRGVYTFYEQYF. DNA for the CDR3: TGTGCCAGCGGAAGGGGGGTTTACACTTTCTACGAGCAGTACTTC.